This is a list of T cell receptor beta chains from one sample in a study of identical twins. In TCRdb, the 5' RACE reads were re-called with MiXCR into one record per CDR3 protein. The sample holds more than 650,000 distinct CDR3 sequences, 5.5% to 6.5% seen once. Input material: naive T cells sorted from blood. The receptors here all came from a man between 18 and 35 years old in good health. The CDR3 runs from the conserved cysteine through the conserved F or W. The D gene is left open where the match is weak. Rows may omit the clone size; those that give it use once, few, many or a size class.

cdr3_nt: TGTGCCACCAGAGACAGTACCGGTCGGGAAAAACTGTTTTTT
cdr3_aa: CATRDSTGREKLFF
d_call: NA
j_call: TRBJ1-4
clone_size: many
v_call: TRBV12-3/TRBV12-4

cdr3_nt: TGTGCCAGCAGCGACGTCCAGCGGAGCTCTGGGGCCAACGTCCTGACTTTC
cdr3_aa: CASSDVQRSSGANVLTF
d_call: NA
j_call: TRBJ2-6
clone_size: NA
v_call: TRBV7-9

cdr3_nt: TGCAGCGTTGTGGGCGAGAGCTCCTACAATGAGCAGTTCTTC
cdr3_aa: CSVVGESSYNEQFF
d_call: NA
j_call: TRBJ2-1
clone_size: many
v_call: TRBV29-1

cdr3_nt: TGCAGTGCTACCCCCGGGACTAGTATCGCGGGTAATGAGCAGTTCTTC
cdr3_aa: CSATPGTSIAGNEQFF
d_call: TRBD2
j_call: TRBJ2-1
clone_size: many
v_call: TRBV20-1

cdr3_nt: TGTGCCAGCAGTGAACTGGGGGTTCCGGGCGGTGAGCAGTTCTTC
cdr3_aa: CASSELGVPGGEQFF
d_call: NA
j_call: TRBJ2-1
clone_size: NA
v_call: TRBV6-1

cdr3_nt: TGCAGTGCATTAGCGGCTAGCGGGGACAATGAGCAGTTCTTC
cdr3_aa: CSALAASGDNEQFF
d_call: TRBD2
j_call: TRBJ2-1
clone_size: many
v_call: TRBV20-1

cdr3_nt: TGTGCTAGTGGTTGGACAGCGGGGGAGACCCAGTACTTC
cdr3_aa: CASGWTAGETQYF
d_call: NA
j_call: TRBJ2-5
clone_size: NA
v_call: TRBV12-5

cdr3_nt: TGCGCCAGCAGCTTGACAGGGGACGGGAACACCGGGGAGCTGTTTTTT
cdr3_aa: CASSLTGDGNTGELFF
d_call: TRBD1
j_call: TRBJ2-2
clone_size: many
v_call: TRBV5-1

cdr3_nt: TGCAGCGCTGGGACTCCTGGGGACTACAATGAGCAGTTCTTC
cdr3_aa: CSAGTPGDYNEQFF
d_call: NA
j_call: TRBJ2-1
clone_size: few
v_call: TRBV29-1

cdr3_nt: TGTGCCAGCAGCCGCTCGGATGAGCAGTTCTTC
cdr3_aa: CASSRSDEQFF
d_call: NA
j_call: TRBJ2-1
clone_size: NA
v_call: TRBV7-9

cdr3_nt: TGCGCCAGCAGCTTGAGCGGGAAGGGCACAGATACGCAGTATTTT
cdr3_aa: CASSLSGKGTDTQYF
d_call: TRBD2
j_call: TRBJ2-3
clone_size: few
v_call: TRBV5-1

cdr3_nt: TGTGCCAGCAGCCGCTCAGTGGGGGAGGACTCCTACAATGAGCAGTTCTTC
cdr3_aa: CASSRSVGEDSYNEQFF
d_call: NA
j_call: TRBJ2-1
clone_size: many
v_call: TRBV7-9

cdr3_nt: TGTGCCAGCAGTTTAACAGGGGTGCATGGCTACACCTTC
cdr3_aa: CASSLTGVHGYTF
d_call: TRBD1
j_call: TRBJ1-2
clone_size: many
v_call: TRBV12-3/TRBV12-4

cdr3_nt: TGTGCCAGCAGTTTACAGGGGGCGGGCAGGACCCAGTACTTC
cdr3_aa: CASSLQGAGRTQYF
d_call: TRBD1
j_call: TRBJ2-5
clone_size: few
v_call: TRBV6-5

cdr3_nt: TGTGCCAGCAGCGGTGACAGGGGGCGCAAGTCGGACACCGGGGAGCTGTTTTTT
cdr3_aa: CASSGDRGRKSDTGELFF
d_call: TRBD1
j_call: TRBJ2-2
clone_size: few
v_call: TRBV6-2/TRBV6-3